This T cell receptor beta chain was obtained from a study of beta chain features in type 1 diabetes listed by TCRdb under 2018. In terms of the full investigation: Patients and healthy donors did not differ in mean age, gender distribution, total cell number or subset yield. Across all samples, fewer than 130 million sorted cells were examined, and cell number per subset correlated strongly with RNA yield. In the study, TCRB repertoires of sorted circulating CD4+ T cell subsets from recently diagnosed type 1 diabetes patients were compared with those of matched healthy donors. Regulatory and stem cell-like memory subsets were obtained from only 8 patients and roughly 8 healthy donors, while naive and central memory subsets were obtained from all 30 or so donors. Beyond this particular receptor, the publication reports: In all four CD4+ subsets, TCRB CDR3 length was moderately but significantly shorter in type 1 diabetes patients. At VDJ recombination sites, patients with type 1 diabetes made fewer insertions and deleted more nucleotides, a pattern implying thymic rearrangement abnormalities. Sequencing cDNA rather than genomic DNA could over-represent highly expressing activated cells, although activation and CD3 levels did not differ between groups. PCR might favor shorter templates, but patient and control samples were amplified and corrected together, so any skew would affect both groups equally. The naive, central memory and regulatory TCRB repertoires appeared to resemble one another more closely among patients than among healthy donors. HLA sub-analyses involved small numbers of individuals, so any influence of HLA type on TCRB rearrangement remained unresolved.

Cut back by 0 bases and 4 bases, the V and J ends lie 13 bases apart. Spanning cysteine to phenylalanine, the CDR3 consists of 15 amino acids. Only the CDR3 DNA is retained, 45 bases long and in frame from the first base. CDR1 and CDR2 (SGHRS, YFSETQ) derive from the germline V gene. This clone turned up a few times. What this receptor recognizes is not known. Base qualities are not at hand, and no much larger clone is one base apart. The entire isolated RNA was reverse transcribed using the High Capacity cDNA Reverse Transcription Kit, and thus expressed TCRB transcripts were sequenced. Deep immunoSEQ sequencing was performed on naive, central memory and regulatory T cell samples, with an average of around 3.5 million total reads per sample. After sorted cells were lysed in RLT buffer, RNA was extracted with DNase-treated RNeasy Micro or Mini kits, with the choice depending on cell number. To prevent cross-contamination, each cell subset was processed individually, whereas patient and healthy donor samples were processed jointly. The immunoSEQ multiplex PCR was used to amplify TCRB sequences from cDNA, yielding 87-bp fragments that span the CDR3 region. Sequencing of the amplicons was performed on the Illumina HiSeq platform. As for the authors' bioinformatics: Synthetic template baselines were used to correct PCR bias computationally, reads within Hamming distance 2 were collapsed together, and singletons that could not be merged were discarded. By aligning reads against IMGT, V, D and J genes, CDR3 length, and insertions or deletions at six rearrangement sites were assigned. Within each subset, clonotype counts were normalized to the number of sorted cells before true diversity and Gini coefficients were calculated with the tcR R package. The overlap coefficient, calculated on TCRB nucleotide sequences, was used to measure repertoire sharing. As a proxy for the pre-selection repertoire, out-of-frame TCRB sequences from naive cells were analyzed. In TCRdb, the immuneACCESS table is reduced to in-frame sequences with V and J assigned. These tables do not hold every clone; where another copy was compared, an unresolved V gene accounts for under half, and the others remain unexplained. V, J and clone size were drawn from that table, and D and trimming were deduced from the DNA. Here the sample has about 650,000 clones; roughly 12% occur a single time. The ten largest clones add up to 0.095% to 0.15% of the sample.

A single peripheral blood draw of 95 to 150 mL on average was collected from each donor into heparinised tubes. A BD FACSAria II and a panel including CD45RO, CCR7, CD25, CD127, CD95 and CD27 were used to sort naive, central memory, regulatory and stem cell-like memory CD4+ T cells. Purity was above 95% for every sorted population. PBMCs were separated immediately by Lymphoprep density gradient centrifugation and were stained directly, without being cultured. Samples were stained and sorted in pairs, with one healthy donor and one patient per experiment, so that batch effects were minimized. The sequence joins TRBV5-1 to TRBJ1-2, with the D gene too uncertain to name. The specimen sequenced was naive CD4+ T cells from blood. In light of the paper, this sample's cell subset or site label describes: true naive CD4+ T cells. The clonotype originates from a man aged 30 to 45 with type 1 diabetes. The DNA sequence is as follows: TGCGCCAGCAGCTTGGGGACGTCGCTAGGCTATGGCTACACCTTC. The encoded protein is CASSLGTSLGYGYTF.